The present TCR beta chain was sequenced within a study of blood T cell repertoires in COVID-19. Study as a whole: The cDNA or gDNA used as material had been derived from T cells, B-cell-depleted T cells, or PBMCs.

Membership in each cohort depended on participant-reported clinical history. Symptom resolution, clearance, or two negative PCRs marked donors in Cohort 3 as recovered. Under the authors' procedure: The assay estimated nucleated cells by amplifying reference gene primers. The data were produced by immunoSEQ multiplex PCR, yet TCRdb's version contains in-frame clones alone and is incomplete. The D gene and trimming were derived from the DNA, and the V and J assignments and clone size from that table. The sample lists a few hundred thousand clones; more than 85% were seen once. Per the germline V gene, CDR1 is SGHNT and CDR2 is YYREEE (reference sequence). This CDR3 region has 15 residues. Trimming at V came to 4 bases and at J to 2 bases, leaving 5 bases not matched to a gene.

The sequencing input was PBMCs or T cells enriched from blood (not recorded which). The chain combines TRBV5-4 with TRBJ2-5; 10 bases map to TRBD1. This receptor was obtained from a woman aged 30 to 39 who had recovered from COVID-19. CDR3 in DNA: TGTGCCAGCAGCCTGTGGACAGGGGGTCAAGAGACCCAGTACTTC. Protein product: CASSLWTGGQETQYF.